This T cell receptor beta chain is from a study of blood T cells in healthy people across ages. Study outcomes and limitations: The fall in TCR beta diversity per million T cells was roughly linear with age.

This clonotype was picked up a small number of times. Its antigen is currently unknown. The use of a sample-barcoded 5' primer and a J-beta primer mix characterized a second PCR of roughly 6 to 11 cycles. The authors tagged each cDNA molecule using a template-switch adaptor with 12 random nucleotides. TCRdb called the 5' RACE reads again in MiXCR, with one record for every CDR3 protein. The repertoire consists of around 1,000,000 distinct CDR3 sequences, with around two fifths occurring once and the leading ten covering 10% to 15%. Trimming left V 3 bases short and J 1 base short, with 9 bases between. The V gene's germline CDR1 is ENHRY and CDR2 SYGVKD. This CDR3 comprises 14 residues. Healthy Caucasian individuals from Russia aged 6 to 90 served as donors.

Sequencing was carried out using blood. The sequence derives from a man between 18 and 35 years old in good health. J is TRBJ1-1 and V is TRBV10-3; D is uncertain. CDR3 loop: CAISDQATNTEAFF. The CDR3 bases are TGTGCCATCAGTGACCAGGCCACGAACACTGAAGCTTTCTTT.